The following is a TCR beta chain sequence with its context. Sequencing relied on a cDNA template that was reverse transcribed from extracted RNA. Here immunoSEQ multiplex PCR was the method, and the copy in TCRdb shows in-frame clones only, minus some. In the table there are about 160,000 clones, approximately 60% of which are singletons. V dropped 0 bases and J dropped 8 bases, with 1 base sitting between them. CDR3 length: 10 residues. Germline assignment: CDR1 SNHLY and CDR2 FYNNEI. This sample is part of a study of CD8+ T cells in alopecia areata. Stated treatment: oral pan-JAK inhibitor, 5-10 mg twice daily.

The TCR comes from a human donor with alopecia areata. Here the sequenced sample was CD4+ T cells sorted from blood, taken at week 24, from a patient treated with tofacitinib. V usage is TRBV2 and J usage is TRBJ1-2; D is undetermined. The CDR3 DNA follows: TGTGCCAGCAGTGAAGCCGGCTACACCTTC. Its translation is CASSEAGYTF.